The TCR beta chain under discussion was sequenced for a study of cytomegalovirus exposure and HLA in healthy donors. General study results and limits: Reports showed the classifier diagnosing cytomegalovirus status with high specificity and sensitivity.

About this clone: Its antigen remains unidentified.

The primer mix had 60 Vbeta and 13 Jbeta primers. Assay: immunoSEQ multiplex PCR; the TCRdb copy retains only in-frame clones and omits some. Among roughly 200,000 clones listed, over 75% were seen once. Each donor's status was that of a healthy bone marrow donor. The sample taken for sequencing was PBMCs. The receptor's source is a woman in her fifties or sixties in good health and CMV-seronegative.

The CDR3 DNA sequence: TGTGCCAGCAGTGCCGGGACAGGGGTGGGAATCGGTGGCTACACCTTC. Translation gives CASSAGTGVGIGGYTF. The chain uses TRBV6-1 and TRBJ1-2, with 10 bases that match TRBD1. From germline, CDR1 is MNHNS and CDR2 SASEGT. The CDR3 extends over 16 amino acids. V shed 4 bases and J 7 bases; nucleotides not matched to a gene: 12.